A single sample is the source of the 25 T cell receptor beta chains below, sequenced in a study of blood T cell repertoires in COVID-19. The repertoire was sequenced with immunoSEQ multiplex PCR; TCRdb's copy has only in-frame clones and lacks some. The repertoire holds 200,000 to 300,000 clones, with about four fifths as singletons. Material for sequencing was peripheral blood. These receptors all come from a woman of 80 years or more with acute or convalescent COVID-19.

The V call is TRBV27, the J call TRBJ1-1; the D is unclear. V lost 6 bases to trimming and J lost 4 bases, with 12 bases between them. CDR1 MNHEY and CDR2 SMNVEV come from the germline V gene (reference sequence). The CDR3 has 13 residues. This chain's CDR3 is CASRSGGSTEAFF. CDR3 coding DNA: TGTGCCAGCAGGTCCGGTGGGAGCACTGAAGCTTTCTTT.

The V gene is TRBV10-3, the J gene TRBJ1-2; D possibly corresponds to TRBD1 (5 bases). V lost 6 bases and J lost 4, with 18 bases in between. The CDR3 has 15 residues. The V gene's germline CDR1 is ENHRY and CDR2 SYGVKD. Written as DNA, the CDR3 is TGTGCCATCAGAGGGACTATATCCGAGGGCTATGGCTACACCTTC. It translates to CAIRGTISEGYGYTF.

The V and J genes are TRBV27 and TRBJ2-7; 8 bases map to TRBD2. The CDR3 totals 14 residues. From germline, CDR1 is MNHEY and CDR2 SMNVEV (reference sequence). V shed 4 bases, J shed 5 bases, and the junction held 7 bases outside the gene matches. In DNA, the CDR3 is TGTGCCAGCAGTTCCGGCGGGGGGAAAAACGAGCAGTACTTC. The encoded protein is CASSSGGGKNEQYF.

The CDR3 spells CASSIGPRGQDSPLHF. Written as DNA, the CDR3 is TGTGCCAGTAGTATAGGTCCCAGGGGGCAAGATTCACCCCTCCACTTT. The chain couples TRBV19 to TRBJ1-6, with 8 positions matching TRBD1. Germline V gene lookup returns CDR1 LNHDA and CDR2 SQIVND (reference sequence). The CDR3 runs to 16 residues. Trimming at V came to 1 base and at J to 8 bases, leaving 7 bases not matched to a gene.

V is TRBV13 and J is TRBJ2-1; tentative D call: TRBD2 (6 bases). This CDR3 region has 14 residues. CDR1 PRHDT and CDR2 FYEKMQ come from the germline V gene (reference sequence). V lost 6 bases, J lost 0 bases, and 9 bases lay in between. As DNA, the CDR3 is TGTGCCAGCAGAGGGCGGGGCTCCTACAATGAGCAGTTCTTC. It encodes CASRGRGSYNEQFF. The whole variable domain, remainder taken from reference TRBV13 and TRBJ2-1, is AAGVIQSPRHLIKEKRETATLKCYPIPRHDTVYWYQQGPGQDPQFLISFYEKMQSDKGSIPDRFSAQQFSDYHSELNMSSLELGDSALYFCASRGRGSYNEQFFGPGTRLTVL.

The chain is built from TRBV29-1 and TRBJ1-1, with TRBD1 identical over 10 bases. Trimming cost V 7 bases and J 5 bases; bases outside gene matches: 10. Germline CDR1 and CDR2: SQVTM and ANQGSEA. CDR3 length equals 14 residues. The CDR3 loop reads CSGSTGGAGTEAFF. CDR3 sequence (DNA): TGCAGCGGCTCGACAGGGGGCGCGGGAACTGAAGCTTTCTTT.

CDR3 protein: CASSPGLRKETQYF. DNA of the CDR3: TGTGCCAGCAGTCCGGGACTCAGGAAAGAGACCCAGTACTTC. The chain links TRBV2 to TRBJ2-5; possibly TRBD2 for D (6 bases). This CDR3 spans 14 amino acids. Germline loops: CDR1 SNHLY, CDR2 FYNNEI. Trimming removed 5 bases at V and 3 bases at J, with 13 bases between.

The chain links TRBV7-2 to TRBJ2-3, with D perhaps TRBD2 (5 bases). V was shortened by 7 bases and J by 0 bases, with 14 bases between the two germline ends. This CDR3 is built from 15 residues. Germline values: CDR1 SGHTA, CDR2 FQGNSA. The CDR3 DNA reads as TGTGCCAGCAAAGTTACGGGGTTTAGCACAGATACGCAGTATTTT. Encoded protein: CASKVTGFSTDTQYF.

The genes are TRBV5-1 and TRBJ2-3; 11 bases are shared with TRBD2. Germline assignment: CDR1 SGHRS and CDR2 YFSETQ. Trimming at V came to 9 bases and at J to 1 base, leaving 10 bases not matched to a gene. The CDR3 runs to 16 residues. The CDR3 loop reads CATSPGLAVGTDTQYF. For the CDR3, the DNA is TGCGCCACCTCCCCGGGACTAGCGGTTGGCACAGATACGCAGTATTTT.

In its sample, this clone was seen a few times. J is TRBJ2-1 and V is TRBV20-1; 11 bases map to TRBD2. Per germline, CDR1 DFQATT and CDR2 SNEGSKA (reference sequence). The CDR3 has 17 residues. After removal of 3 bases from V and 0 bases from J, the junction contained 7 bases not matched to a gene. CDR3 sequence (DNA): TGCAGTGCTAGTACCCTAGCGGGGGGCCACTCCTACAATGAGCAGTTCTTC. Protein product: CSASTLAGGHSYNEQFF.

This rearrangement joins TRBV30 to TRBJ1-4; TRBD1 matches 7 bases. The junction had 5 bases not matched to a gene; V was cut back by 0 bases and J by 4 bases. Germline lookup yields CDR1 GTSNPN and CDR2 SVGIG (reference sequence). The CDR3 is 15 residues long. In nucleotides, the CDR3 is TGTGCCTGGAGTGTACCGACAGGGCTTAATGAAAAACTGTTTTTT. It codes for CAWSVPTGLNEKLFF.

This clone appeared once. As DNA, the CDR3 is TGTGCCAGCAGTCCGGCCGGGAGTTCCTATGGCTACACCTTC. It yields the protein CASSPAGSSYGYTF. The J gene is TRBJ1-2, the V gene TRBV6-5; no clear D gene. The CDR3 is made up of 14 amino acids. Germline CDR1 reads MNHEY; CDR2 reads SVGAGI. V lost 5 bases to trimming and J lost 4 bases, with 14 bases between them.

This sequence joins TRBV6-2 or TRBV6-3 and TRBJ2-3; 9 bases align to TRBD2. Looked up from germline, CDR1 is MNHEY and CDR2 is SVGEGT. J lost 2 bases, V lost 0 bases, and 6 bases had no gene match. The CDR3 is 17 residues long. The CDR3 spells CASSYSGLAGNTDTQYF. As DNA, the CDR3 is TGTGCCAGCAGTTACTCAGGGCTAGCGGGGAACACAGATACGCAGTATTTT.

The chain joins TRBV14 to TRBJ1-6, with 8 bases identical to TRBD1. The junction had 12 bases not matched to a gene; V was cut back by 1 base and J by 10 bases. Germline CDR1 is SGHDN and CDR2 is FVKESK. The CDR3 is 17 amino acids. The chain's CDR3 is CASSQVYWSGGGSPLHF. The DNA of the CDR3 is TGTGCCAGCAGCCAAGTCTACTGGTCAGGGGGCGGATCACCCCTCCACTTT.

The table lists this clone with a few counts. V usage is TRBV5-1 and J usage is TRBJ1-3; 7 nucleotides match TRBD1. Germline assignment: CDR1 SGHRS and CDR2 YFSETQ. J was trimmed by 0 bases and V by 4 bases; bases with no gene match: 7. CDR3 length: 16 amino acids. Written as DNA, the CDR3 is TGCGCCAGCAGCACCGCGGGGACAGACTCTGGAAACACCATATATTTT. It is translated as CASSTAGTDSGNTIYF.

The chain uses TRBV25-1 and TRBJ1-4, with a tentative D call TRBD1 (6 bases). The CDR3 is 15 residues long. CDR1 is MGHDK, CDR2 SYGVNS, per germline. V lost 3 bases and J 6 bases, leaving 14 bases between the germline ends. The CDR3 DNA sequence: TGTGCCAGCAGTGAGGGGGGGACATCGGATGAAAAACTGTTTTTT. Residues: CASSEGGTSDEKLFF.

The chain recombines TRBV5-1 with TRBJ1-4; 7 bases map to TRBD1. J gave up 4 bases and V 5 bases, and 5 bases lay outside the gene matches. This CDR3 is built from 14 residues. The V gene's germline CDR1 is SGHRS and CDR2 YFSETQ. The CDR3 region is CASSSGQLNEKLFF. CDR3 in DNA: TGCGCCAGCAGTTCGGGACAGCTTAATGAAAAACTGTTTTTT.

The chain has TRBV6-5 and TRBJ2-5; 9 bases fit TRBD2. The V and J ends lost 5 bases and 7 bases, in that order; junction bases with no gene match: 8. This CDR3 spans 14 amino acids. Per the germline V gene, CDR1 is MNHEY and CDR2 is SVGAGI. CDR3: CASSLSGAGGTQYF. The CDR3 coding sequence is TGTGCCAGCAGTCTCTCGGGAGCGGGGGGGACCCAGTACTTC.

This clone has more than one count but fewer than ten. Other DNA sequences of this sample code for an identical CDR3. The CDR3 DNA sequence: TGTGCCAGCAGTGGCGCCTACGAGCAGTACTTC. This gives the protein CASSGAYEQYF. The gene calls are TRBV2 and TRBJ2-7, with no clear D. Germline V gene lookup returns CDR1 SNHLY and CDR2 FYNNEI. The CDR3 sequence is 11 residues long. Trimming pared 4 bases from V and 2 bases from J, leaving 3 bases between.

This clone was seen once. The chain combines TRBV2 with TRBJ2-7; possibly TRBD1 for D (6 bases). Trimming shortened V by 4 bases and J by 5 bases, and 15 bases separated the two germline ends. The CDR3 totals 14 residues. Germline assignment: CDR1 SNHLY and CDR2 FYNNEI. This CDR3 is CASSVGRGSDEQYF. The CDR3 DNA follows: TGTGCCAGCAGTGTGGGCAGGGGCTCGGACGAGCAGTACTTC.

The J gene is TRBJ1-1, the V gene TRBV2; D perhaps matches TRBD1 (6 bases). Germline CDR1 is SNHLY and CDR2 is FYNNEI. CDR3 length: 12 residues. V was shortened by 6 bases and J by 8 bases, with 13 bases between the two germline ends. In DNA, the CDR3 is TGTGCCAGCAGACTACAGGGCTCGGAAGCTTTCTTT. Its protein is CASRLQGSEAFF. The complete variable domain, with remaining parts taken from reference TRBV2 and TRBJ1-1, reads EPEVTQTPSHQVTQMGQEVILRCVPISNHLYFYWYRQILGQKVEFLVSFYNNEISEKSEIFDDQFSVERPDGSNFTLKIRSTKLEDSAMYFCASRLQGSEAFFGQGTRLTVV.

This clone was detected only once. V gene TRBV28 combines with J gene TRBJ1-6; D unclear. Germline V gene data show CDR1 as MDHEN and CDR2 as SYDVKM. V lost 1 base to trimming and J lost 8 bases, with 9 bases between them. This CDR3 comprises 14 residues. CDR3 sequence reads: CASSLSAGYSPLHF. CDR3 nucleotide sequence: TGTGCCAGCAGTTTATCGGCGGGCTATTCACCCCTCCACTTT.

The chain is built from TRBV7-9 and TRBJ2-3; TRBD2 matches at 11 bases. Trimming removed 7 bases from V and 5 bases from J; junction bases left unmatched: 17. The V gene's germline CDR1 is SEHNR and CDR2 FQNEAQ (reference sequence). This CDR3 is 18 amino acids long. CDR3 residues: CASTEGVAGGTRRDTQYF. The CDR3 nucleotides are TGTGCCAGCACCGAGGGAGTAGCGGGGGGGACCCGTAGAGATACGCAGTATTTT.

The chain has TRBV6-1 and TRBJ1-2; the D gene is possibly TRBD1 (6 bases). The CDR3 is 16 amino acids. V lost 2 bases, J lost 4 bases, and 17 bases lay in between. Per germline, CDR1 MNHNS and CDR2 SASEGT. CDR3 sequence (DNA): TGTGCCAGCAGTGAATCTGGGGGGGGGCTGGTCTATGGCTACACCTTC. Its protein product is CASSESGGGLVYGYTF.

The J gene is TRBJ2-2, the V gene TRBV9; tentatively, D is TRBD2 (6 bases). Per the germline V gene, CDR1 is SGDLS and CDR2 is YYNGEE. The length of the CDR3 is 17 residues. Trimming pared 4 bases from V and 1 base from J, leaving 17 bases between. The DNA for the CDR3 is TGTGCCAGCAGCCCGCGGGGACTTTTTGTGAACACCGGGGAGCTGTTTTTT. This translates into CASSPRGLFVNTGELFF.